Reported below is one T cell receptor beta chain. Its antigen is unidentified. Whenever a sample was processed, at least 6 million PBMCs were isolated. At least 5.5 micrograms of total RNA were extracted per sample. A sample-barcoded 5' primer and a J-beta primer mix were used in a second PCR of roughly 7 to 12 cycles. TCRdb independently ran MiXCR on the 5' RACE reads; one entry per CDR3 protein. The sample includes 800,000 or so distinct CDR3 sequences, approximately 59% of them seen just once. Germline values: CDR1 SGHRS, CDR2 YFSETQ. There are 17 residues in the CDR3. Trimming shortened V by 3 bases and J by 0 bases, and 19 bases separated the two germline ends. These data come from a study of blood T cells in healthy people across ages. The study, taken as a whole, reports: Naive CD4+ cell counts and diversity both ran higher in long-lived than in aged donors.

The origin of this receptor is a man aged 25 to 40 in good health. The sample taken for sequencing was blood. The V and J genes are TRBV5-1 and TRBJ2-7; the D gene is possibly TRBD2 (6 bases). The CDR3 region is CASSSGGGERYSYEQYF. The CDR3, as DNA: TGCGCCAGCAGCTCTGGGGGAGGCGAGCGGTACTCCTACGAGCAGTACTTC.